This entry features one T cell receptor beta chain sequence. What it recognizes is unknown. CDR1 and CDR2 from the germline V gene are MDHEN and SYDVKM. Trimming removed 7 bases from V and 4 bases from J; junction bases left unmatched: 8. The CDR3 is 14 residues long. The data were taken from a study of cytomegalovirus exposure and HLA in healthy donors. Overall study results and limits: A few CMV-associated chains were confirmed in vitro to be specific for CMV antigens. According to a later analysis, TCR clusters from the first cohort tended to co-occur in the roughly 130 validation repertoires.

Donors were drawn from the approximately 120-subject validation cohort, separate from the approximately 620-subject first cohort. Some clones are missing from TCRdb's copy, which holds only in-frame ones; the method was immunoSEQ multiplex PCR. The sample carries more than 65,000 clones, 90% to 97% recorded once. The V and J genes are TRBV28 and TRBJ2-7; 9 nucleotides match TRBD1. This receptor was obtained from a woman between 18 and 29 years old in good health and CMV-seronegative. The source material was PBMCs. CDR3 region: CASIPGTGIYEQYF. The CDR3 region has the DNA TGTGCCAGCATCCCCGGGACAGGGATATACGAGCAGTACTTC.